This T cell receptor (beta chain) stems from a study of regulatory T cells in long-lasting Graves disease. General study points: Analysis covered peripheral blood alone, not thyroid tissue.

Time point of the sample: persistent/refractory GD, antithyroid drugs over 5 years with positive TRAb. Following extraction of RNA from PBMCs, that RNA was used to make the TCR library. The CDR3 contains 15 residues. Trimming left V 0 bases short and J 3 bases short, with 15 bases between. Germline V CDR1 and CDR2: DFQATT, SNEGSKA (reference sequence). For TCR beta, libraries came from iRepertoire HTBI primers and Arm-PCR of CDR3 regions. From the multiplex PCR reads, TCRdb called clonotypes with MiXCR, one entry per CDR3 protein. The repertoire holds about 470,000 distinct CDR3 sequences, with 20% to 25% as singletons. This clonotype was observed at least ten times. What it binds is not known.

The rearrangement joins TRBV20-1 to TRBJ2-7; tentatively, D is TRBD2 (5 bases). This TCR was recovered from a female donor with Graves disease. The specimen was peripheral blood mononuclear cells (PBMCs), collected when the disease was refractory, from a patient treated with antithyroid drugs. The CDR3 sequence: CSARDLQAESYEQYF. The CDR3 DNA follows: TGCAGTGCTAGAGATCTACAAGCGGAGAGCTACGAGCAGTACTTC.